This entry lists 22 T cell receptor beta chains sequenced from one sample in a study of blood T cell repertoires in COVID-19. Libraries were prepared by immunoSEQ multiplex PCR; TCRdb keeps only in-frame clonotypes and omits some of them. The sample has around 100,000 clones; around 72% are singletons. The sequenced material came from peripheral blood. The receptors here all came from a man between 65 and 80 years old with COVID-19, enrolled during active disease.

This clone is a singleton in its sample. The rearrangement joins TRBV11-2 to TRBJ2-1, with 7 bases identical to TRBD2. This CDR3 spans 16 amino acids. V shed 5 bases, J shed 7 bases, and the junction held 14 bases outside the gene matches. CDR1 is SGHAT and CDR2 is FQNNGV in the germline V gene. CDR3 residues: CASSPRSGREINEQFF. In DNA, the CDR3 is TGTGCCAGCAGCCCCCGGAGTGGGCGGGAGATAAATGAGCAGTTCTTC.

The V and J genes are TRBV4-2 and TRBJ2-7; 14 nucleotides agree with TRBD2. Germline CDR1 and CDR2: LGHNA and YNFKEQ. The ends lost 3 bases at V and 4 bases at J; junction bases unmatched: 11. The CDR3 sequence is 18 residues long. CDR3 sequence reads: CASSHPGTSGRGGYEQYF. CDR3 sequence (DNA): TGTGCCAGCAGCCACCCTGGGACTAGCGGGAGAGGGGGTTACGAGCAGTACTTC.

This clone was picked up many times. This rearrangement joins TRBV5-6 to TRBJ2-7; 8 bases line up with TRBD1. The V and J ends lost 5 bases and 5 bases, in that order; junction bases with no gene match: 3. This CDR3 is built from 12 residues. Germline CDR1 is SGHDT and CDR2 is YYEEEE. The CDR3 DNA reads as TGTGCCAGCAGTCAGGGGGCTGACGAGCAGTACTTC. It yields the protein CASSQGADEQYF.

In its sample, this clone was seen once. The chain is built from TRBV28 and TRBJ2-1, with 9 bases aligning to TRBD1. Trimming at V came to 4 bases and at J to 1 base, leaving 2 bases not matched to a gene. The CDR3 covers 15 residues. Germline V gene sequence: CDR1 MDHEN, CDR2 SYDVKM. As DNA, the CDR3 is TGTGCCAGCAGTTCTGGACAGGGGTCCTACAATGAGCAGTTCTTC. Protein product: CASSSGQGSYNEQFF.

The chain combines TRBV4-2 with TRBJ1-1, with 7 bases fitting TRBD1. Germline values: CDR1 LGHNA, CDR2 YNFKEQ. After removal of 4 bases from V and 1 base from J, the junction contained 6 bases not matched to a gene. The CDR3 is 15 residues long. The chain's CDR3 is CASSPRGQSNTEAFF. CDR3 sequence (DNA): TGTGCCAGCAGCCCTAGGGGGCAATCGAACACTGAAGCTTTCTTT.

V usage is TRBV14 and J usage is TRBJ2-1, with D tentatively TRBD1 (5 bases). This CDR3 region has 13 residues. CDR1 and CDR2 from the germline V gene are SGHDN and FVKESK. V gave up 8 bases and J gave up 6 bases, with 14 bases separating them. Here the CDR3 DNA reads TGTGCCAGCGCCCAAGTGGGGCCCAATGAGCAGTTCTTC. Protein: CASAQVGPNEQFF.

The chain carries TRBV28 and TRBJ2-7; 11 bases align to TRBD2. The trim removed 7 bases at V and 3 bases at J, leaving 8 bases unmatched. The CDR3 is made up of 15 amino acids. Germline V lookup: CDR1 MDHEN, CDR2 SYDVKM. The CDR3: CASKTLAGVFYEQYF. Here the CDR3 DNA reads TGTGCCAGCAAGACACTAGCGGGAGTTTTCTACGAGCAGTACTTC.

This clone occurred once. The rearrangement links TRBV6-6 to TRBJ1-5, with TRBD1 identical over 7 bases. This CDR3 is built from 16 residues. Germline trimming cut 10 bases from V and 0 bases from J; bases unmatched to any gene: 12. Germline CDR1 reads MNHNY; CDR2 reads SVGAGI (reference sequence). CDR3 protein: CATLPQGENSNQPQHF. The DNA for the CDR3 is TGTGCCACCTTACCCCAGGGGGAGAATAGCAATCAGCCCCAGCATTTT.

The chain joins TRBV6-5 to TRBJ2-1; 12 nucleotides match TRBD1. Losses at the gene ends were 7 bases for V and 6 bases for J; bases not matched to a gene: 7. Germline CDR1 MNHEY, CDR2 SVGAGI. CDR3 size: 15 residues. CDR3 DNA sequence: TGTGCCAGCACGATGGGACAGGGGGCTTCCAATGAGCAGTTCTTC. Protein: CASTMGQGASNEQFF.

The chain employs TRBV5-4 and TRBJ2-7; 14 nucleotides line up with TRBD2. Trimming cost V 5 bases and J 1 base; bases outside gene matches: 5. Germline CDR1 and CDR2: SGHNT and YYREEE (reference sequence). CDR3 length: 16 amino acids. The CDR3 DNA is TGTGCCAGCAGGTTTGGGACTAGCGGGGGTTCCTACGAGCAGTACTTC. Protein sequence: CASRFGTSGGSYEQYF.

The chain recombines TRBV9 with TRBJ2-7; a possible D gene is TRBD1 (6 bases). Germline values: CDR1 SGDLS, CDR2 YYNGEE. This CDR3 comprises 15 residues. V was clipped by 0 bases and J by 3 bases, with 13 bases between them. The CDR3: CASSVALGQFYEQYF. CDR3 coding DNA: TGTGCCAGCAGCGTAGCTCTCGGACAGTTCTACGAGCAGTACTTC.

The rearrangement links TRBV7-9 to TRBJ1-5; TRBD1 aligns across 11 bases. The V gene's germline CDR1 is SEHNR and CDR2 FQNEAQ (reference sequence). The CDR3 covers 15 residues. Unmatched junction bases numbered 6, after V lost 4 bases and J lost 7 bases. CDR3 nucleotides: TGTGCCAGCAGCTCGGACAGGGGGCCTGGGCAGCCCCAGCATTTT. Translating it yields CASSSDRGPGQPQHF.

The chain carries TRBV30 and TRBJ1-1; 7 bases map to TRBD1. V was clipped by 6 bases and J by 3 bases; unmatched bases: 7. Looked up from germline, CDR1 is GTSNPN and CDR2 is SVGIG (reference sequence). This CDR3 is built from 13 residues. The CDR3 DNA follows: TGTGCCTGCCGTAGACAGGGCGACACTGAAGCTTTCTTT. It encodes CACRRQGDTEAFF.

The chain combines TRBV27 with TRBJ2-2; D is perhaps TRBD2 (6 bases). CDR1 MNHEY and CDR2 SMNVEV come from the germline V gene (reference sequence). This CDR3 is built from 15 residues. Between the trimmed V and J ends, which lost 4 bases and 4 bases, there was a span of 13 bases. This CDR3 reads CASSSSWTTTGELFF. The CDR3 nucleotides read TGTGCCAGCAGTTCCTCCTGGACTACCACCGGGGAGCTGTTTTTT.

The V gene is TRBV12-5, the J gene TRBJ1-1; the D gene is possibly TRBD1 (5 bases). The V end lost 1 base, the J end lost 3 bases, and 6 bases lay between the germline ends. CDR1 is LGHNT and CDR2 is FRNRAP in the germline V gene. CDR3 length equals 13 residues. CDR3 loop: CASGLDRHTEAFF. CDR3 bases: TGTGCTAGTGGTTTGGACAGGCACACTGAAGCTTTCTTT. The variable domain in full, completed from reference TRBV12-5 and TRBJ1-1, reads DARVTQTPRHKVTEMGQEVTMRCQPILGHNTVFWYRQTMMQGLELLAYFRNRAPLDDSGMPKDRFSAEMPDATLATLKIQPSEPRDSAVYFCASGLDRHTEAFFGQGTRLTVV.

V and J are TRBV27 and TRBJ2-2, with 8 bases matching TRBD1. V lost 3 bases, J lost 3 bases, and 12 bases stayed unmatched. The length of the CDR3 is 18 residues. Germline V CDR1 and CDR2: MNHEY, SMNVEV (reference sequence). DNA of the CDR3: TGTGCCAGCAGTTTCAGACAGGGGTTTTTTAGGGACACCGGGGAGCTGTTTTTT. It yields the protein CASSFRQGFFRDTGELFF.

The rearrangement links TRBV2 to TRBJ2-2; D possibly corresponds to TRBD1 (6 bases). The CDR3 sequence is 15 residues long. V dropped 5 bases and J dropped 0 bases, with 10 bases sitting between them. Germline V gene data show CDR1 as SNHLY and CDR2 as FYNNEI. The CDR3 region has the DNA TGTGCCAGCAGTACAGGGCCCCCGAACACCGGGGAGCTGTTTTTT. The encoded protein is CASSTGPPNTGELFF.

This clone appeared a single time. The chain joins TRBV11-1 to TRBJ1-1, with a tentative D call TRBD1 (5 bases). Germline V CDR1 and CDR2: SGHAT, FQDESV (reference sequence). CDR3 length: 14 amino acids. Trimming pared 3 bases from V and 7 bases from J, leaving 15 bases between. CDR3 region: CASSFNAQGSEAFF. CDR3 DNA sequence: TGTGCCAGCAGCTTTAACGCGCAGGGAAGTGAAGCTTTCTTT.

In its sample, this clone was seen a few times. The chain is built from TRBV6-5 and TRBJ2-1, with 8 bases lining up with TRBD2. Germline V gene data show CDR1 as MNHEY and CDR2 as SVGAGI. There are 14 residues in the CDR3. V gave up 10 bases and J gave up 3 bases; unmatched junction bases: 8. DNA of the CDR3: TGTGCCACCTTACTAGCGGAGATCTACAATGAGCAGTTCTTC. It translates to CATLLAEIYNEQFF.

The V call is TRBV19, the J call TRBJ2-2; TRBD1 agrees at 7 bases. The CDR3 consists of 15 residues. Germline CDR1 reads LNHDA; CDR2 reads SQIVND (reference sequence). The trim removed 9 bases at V and 2 bases at J, leaving 9 bases unmatched. This chain's CDR3 is CASRPDRLNTGELFF. CDR3 bases: TGTGCCAGCCGACCGGACAGGCTCAACACCGGGGAGCTGTTTTTT.

The rearrangement uses TRBV24-1 and TRBJ2-3; 15 nucleotides match TRBD2. The germline CDR1 and CDR2 sequences are KGHDR and SFDVKD. The junction had 7 bases not matched to a gene; V was cut back by 4 bases and J by 3 bases. The CDR3 has 18 residues. CDR3 nucleotide sequence: TGTGCCACCAGTGACCAGGGGACTAGCGGGAGGTTAACAGATACGCAGTATTTT. This codes for CATSDQGTSGRLTDTQYF.

This clone was counted once. The rearrangement links TRBV6-5 to TRBJ2-1; D may be TRBD1 (7 bases). V was shortened by 5 bases and J by 8 bases, with 13 bases between the two germline ends. The CDR3 extends over 13 amino acids. Per germline, CDR1 MNHEY and CDR2 SVGAGI. As DNA, the CDR3 is TGTGCCAGCAGTCAGGGGGGCAGGGATGAGCAGTTCTTC. Translating gives CASSQGGRDEQFF.